This T cell receptor beta chain derives from a study of cytomegalovirus exposure and HLA in healthy donors. PCR employed 60 Vbeta and 13 Jbeta primers. Measured with immunoSEQ multiplex PCR; TCRdb has only the in-frame clones, and not every one. The table has a few hundred thousand clones, less than 85% seen once; the top ten hold 0.2% to 0.25%. Study-level points and caveats: Prediction of most subjects' HLA-A and HLA-B alleles by TCR beta sequences was reportedly accurate.

This clone was observed a few times. The antigen is undetermined. With V trimmed by 7 bases and J by 9 bases, 6 bases remained unmatched. This CDR3 comprises 12 residues. Per the germline V gene, CDR1 is LNHDA and CDR2 is SQIVND (reference sequence). The chain joins TRBV19 to TRBJ2-1; 7 nucleotides align to TRBD2. The sequenced material came from PBMCs. This sequence was found in a girl between 2 and 10 years old in good health and CMV-seronegative. In DNA, the CDR3 is TGTGCCAGTAAGCGGGGAGGGCCTGAGCAGTTCTTC. Its protein product is CASKRGGPEQFF.